The rows below give T cell receptor beta chains drawn from one sample of a study of blood T cell repertoires in COVID-19. Sequenced by immunoSEQ multiplex PCR; TCRdb stores in-frame clones only, minus some. The repertoire holds some 140,000 clones, with roughly 83% as singletons. The sequenced sample was PBMCs or T cells enriched from blood (not recorded which). The receptor source for this set is a man aged 40-55 years with acute COVID-19. Both conserved end residues are part of each CDR3. Fields, in order: D gene, V gene, clone size, J gene, CDR3 protein, CDR3 DNA. A D gene is named only where the DNA matches it firmly. Rows give clone size only sometimes, using once, few, many, or a class for an expanded clone.

D: TRBD2; V: TRBV4-3; size: once; J: TRBJ2-1; CDR3: CASSQDQAGGLPLGREQFF; DNA: TGCGCCAGCAGCCAAGATCAGGCGGGGGGACTACCCCTTGGGAGGGAGCAGTTCTTC
D: TRBD1; V: TRBV28; size: NA; J: TRBJ1-1; CDR3: CASSFETGGSNTEAFF; DNA: TGTGCCAGCAGTTTTGAGACAGGGGGATCGAACACTGAAGCTTTCTTT
D: NA; V: TRBV5-1; size: NA; J: TRBJ2-1; CDR3: CASSTGLSGGDEQFF; DNA: TGCGCCAGCAGCACGGGACTTTCTGGAGGGGATGAGCAGTTCTTC
D: NA; V: TRBV30; size: NA; J: TRBJ2-7; CDR3: CAWSSGNSYEQYF; DNA: TGTGCCTGGAGTTCAGGTAACTCCTACGAGCAGTACTTC
D: TRBD1; V: TRBV20-1; size: NA; J: TRBJ2-1; CDR3: CSASVSTGEFF; DNA: TGCAGTGCTAGCGTCTCGACAGGGGAGTTCTTC
D: TRBD1; V: TRBV10-1; size: few; J: TRBJ1-1; CDR3: CASSAGGLNTEAFF; DNA: TGCGCCAGCAGCGCAGGGGGTTTGAACACTGAAGCTTTCTTT
D: TRBD1; V: TRBV2; size: NA; J: TRBJ2-3; CDR3: CASSDPNDRAIQDTQYF; DNA: TGTGCCAGCAGTGATCCAAATGACAGGGCGATTCAGGATACGCAGTATTTT
D: NA; V: TRBV5-1; size: once; J: TRBJ1-6; CDR3: CASSQDTRVNSPLHF; DNA: TGCGCCAGCAGCCAAGACACCAGGGTTAATTCACCCCTCCACTTT
D: NA; V: TRBV18; size: NA; J: TRBJ1-1; CDR3: CASSPGSPNFNTEAFF; DNA: TGTGCCAGCTCACCCGGGTCCCCGAACTTTAACACTGAAGCTTTCTTT
D: NA; V: TRBV19; size: NA; J: TRBJ2-1; CDR3: CASSINEQAYNEQFF; DNA: TGTGCCAGTAGTATAAACGAACAAGCCTACAATGAGCAGTTCTTC
D: NA; V: TRBV7-2; size: NA; J: TRBJ2-2; CDR3: CASSLNRNTGELFF; DNA: TGTGCCAGCAGTCTAAATAGGAACACCGGGGAGCTGTTTTTT
D: TRBD1; V: TRBV27; size: NA; J: TRBJ1-5; CDR3: CASSPGTGAQPQHF; DNA: TGTGCCAGCAGTCCGGGGACAGGCGCTCAGCCCCAGCATTTT
D: TRBD1; V: TRBV20-1; size: NA; J: TRBJ2-2; CDR3: CSASTTGAGELFF; DNA: TGCAGTGCTAGTACGACAGGGGCCGGGGAGCTGTTTTTT
D: TRBD1; V: TRBV29-1; size: NA; J: TRBJ1-1; CDR3: CSVGGLDRANTEAFF; DNA: TGCAGCGTTGGGGGTCTGGACAGGGCGAACACTGAAGCTTTCTTT
D: NA; V: TRBV9; size: NA; J: TRBJ2-1; CDR3: CASSPRPLPNEQFF; DNA: TGTGCCAGCAGCCCTAGGCCCCTCCCCAATGAGCAGTTCTTC
D: NA; V: TRBV5-1; size: NA; J: TRBJ2-3; CDR3: CASSSWPLASSSTDTQYF; DNA: TGCGCCAGCAGCTCCTGGCCCTTAGCGAGTTCTAGCACAGATACGCAGTATTTT
D: NA; V: TRBV4-3; size: NA; J: TRBJ1-2; CDR3: CASSQVGGRARPVANYGYTF; DNA: TGCGCCAGCAGCCAAGTTGGGGGCCGAGCTAGGCCAGTAGCTAACTATGGCTACACCTTC
D: NA; V: TRBV7-7; size: NA; J: TRBJ2-2; CDR3: CASSLARANTGELFF; DNA: TGTGCCAGCAGCTTAGCCAGGGCAAACACCGGGGAGCTGTTTTTT
D: NA; V: TRBV7-2; size: once; J: TRBJ2-3; CDR3: CASSLAGAGFTDTQYF; DNA: TGTGCCAGCAGCTTAGCGGGGGCAGGGTTCACAGATACGCAGTATTTT
D: NA; V: TRBV15; size: many; J: TRBJ2-7; CDR3: CATSRGLSESGLIEQYF; DNA: TGTGCCACCAGCAGAGGCCTCTCCGAGAGCGGTTTGATCGAGCAGTACTTC
D: NA; V: TRBV5-6; size: few; J: TRBJ1-2; CDR3: CASSLDRSPRYTF; DNA: TGTGCCAGCAGCCTCGACAGGAGCCCCCGCTACACCTTC
D: TRBD2; V: TRBV29-1; size: NA; J: TRBJ2-2; CDR3: CSVERSHLAGAGELFF; DNA: TGCAGCGTTGAACGTTCCCATCTAGCGGGAGCCGGGGAGCTGTTTTTT
D: NA; V: TRBV11-2; size: NA; J: TRBJ2-1; CDR3: CASSLAVYNEQFF; DNA: TGTGCCAGCAGCTTAGCGGTCTACAATGAGCAGTTCTTC
D: NA; V: TRBV9; size: once; J: TRBJ2-7; CDR3: CASSPLPDWVSYEQYF; DNA: TGTGCCAGCAGCCCTTTACCGGACTGGGTGTCCTACGAGCAGTACTTC
D: NA; V: TRBV5-1; size: NA; J: TRBJ2-5; CDR3: CASSLGSVQETQYF; DNA: TGCGCCAGCAGCTTGGGTTCGGTCCAAGAGACCCAGTACTTC
D: NA; V: TRBV24-1; size: NA; J: TRBJ2-1; CDR3: CATSDLEGKLTHNEQFF; DNA: TGTGCCACCAGTGATTTGGAGGGAAAACTTACCCACAATGAGCAGTTCTTC
D: NA; V: TRBV7-8; size: NA; J: TRBJ1-6; CDR3: CASSLIGGEIYNSPLHF; DNA: TGTGCCAGCAGCTTAATCGGGGGGGAGATTTATAATTCACCCCTCCACTTT
D: NA; V: TRBV15; size: NA; J: TRBJ2-3; CDR3: CATSRVTDREWQYF; DNA: TGTGCCACCAGCAGAGTGACAGATCGGGAGTGGCAGTATTTT
D: NA; V: TRBV7-2; size: NA; J: TRBJ2-1; CDR3: CASSLGDFWNEQFF; DNA: TGTGCCAGCAGCTTAGGAGACTTCTGGAATGAGCAGTTCTTC
D: TRBD1; V: TRBV19; size: NA; J: TRBJ1-4; CDR3: CASSIWAGGIEKLFF; DNA: TGTGCCAGTAGTATCTGGGCAGGGGGCATAGAAAAACTGTTTTTT
D: TRBD1; V: TRBV30; size: NA; J: TRBJ1-6; CDR3: CAWSRNDRDFSPLHF; DNA: TGTGCCTGGAGTAGGAATGACAGGGACTTTTCACCCCTCCACTTT
D: NA; V: TRBV5-4; size: NA; J: TRBJ2-3; CDR3: CASSLERERYTQYF; DNA: TGTGCCAGCAGCCTCGAGAGGGAACGGTATACGCAGTATTTT
D: TRBD1; V: TRBV7-2; size: once; J: TRBJ2-2; CDR3: CASSLSGTGVIGELFF; DNA: TGTGCCAGCAGCTTAAGTGGGACAGGGGTAATCGGGGAGCTGTTTTTT
D: NA; V: TRBV11-2; size: NA; J: TRBJ1-2; CDR3: CASSPGGGEYGYTF; DNA: TGTGCCAGCAGCCCCGGGGGGGGCGAGTATGGCTACACCTTC
D: NA; V: TRBV28; size: NA; J: TRBJ2-7; CDR3: CASSLQGILYEQYF; DNA: TGTGCCAGCAGCTTACAGGGAATTCTTTACGAGCAGTACTTC
D: TRBD2; V: TRBV5-1; size: NA; J: TRBJ2-3; CDR3: CASHVGGTDTQYF; DNA: TGCGCCAGCCACGTGGGGGGGACAGATACGCAGTATTTT
D: NA; V: TRBV2; size: NA; J: TRBJ1-2; CDR3: CASKTRVNDGYTF; DNA: TGTGCCAGCAAGACGAGGGTAAACGATGGCTACACCTTC
D: TRBD2; V: TRBV30; size: NA; J: TRBJ2-1; CDR3: CAWSPTSGAYNEQFF; DNA: TGTGCCTGGAGCCCTACTAGCGGCGCATACAATGAGCAGTTCTTC
D: NA; V: TRBV5-5; size: few; J: TRBJ1-1; CDR3: CASSLQGINTEAFF; DNA: TGTGCCAGCAGCTTGCAGGGTATAAACACTGAAGCTTTCTTT
D: TRBD1; V: TRBV10-2; size: NA; J: TRBJ2-5; CDR3: CASSALDRPETQYF; DNA: TGCGCCAGCAGCGCCCTGGACAGGCCAGAGACCCAGTACTTC
D: TRBD1; V: TRBV5-4; size: NA; J: TRBJ1-2; CDR3: CASKMTGGDGYTF; DNA: TGTGCCAGCAAAATGACAGGGGGGGATGGCTACACCTTC